The present TCR beta chain was sequenced within a study of glioma-infiltrating T cells. Study-wide context: Sequencing aimed for roughly 4.5- to 11-fold coverage of roughly one million peripheral T cells.

Notes on this clonotype: The antigen is undetermined.

TCR alpha and beta CDR3 regions were amplified from RNA using iRepertoire nested multiplex PCR. Via MiXCR, TCRdb re-called the multiplex PCR reads, giving one row per CDR3 protein. The table lists fewer than 500,000 distinct CDR3 sequences, approximately 42% of them singletons. Study-level findings and limits: Only very few CDR3 sequences appeared in both tissue and blood. Non-neoplastic patients had below-expected tissue-blood divergence, while all gliomas exceeded expectation. Shared blood CDR3 signature motifs marked patients with low tissue-blood divergence.

The germline V and J ends were trimmed by 10 bases and 2 bases, with 13 bases remaining between them. The germline CDR1 and CDR2 sequences are MDHEN and SYDVKM. The CDR3 has 13 amino acids. Sequences were obtained from glioma tissue, nonneoplastic brain tissue, or PBMCs (not recorded which). The receptor was isolated from a human donor with low-grade glioma or glioblastoma, undergoing nonglioma brain surgery, or in good health (not recorded which). The genes are TRBV28 and TRBJ2-3; D unresolved. The CDR3 reads CANCPPNTDTQYF. CDR3 bases: TGTGCCAACTGTCCACCGAACACAGATACGCAGTATTTT.